Listed here are 4 T cell receptor beta chains from one sample, sequenced in a study of CD8+ T cells in alopecia areata. The sample's treatment: oral pan-JAK inhibitor, 5-10 mg twice daily. Sequencing templates came from extracted RNA that was reverse transcribed into cDNA. Repertoires were generated with immunoSEQ multiplex PCR, while TCRdb's copy carries only in-frame clones and drops some. Here the sample spans approximately 170,000 clones, 50% to 60% being singletons. This specimen was CD4+ T cells sorted from blood, taken at week 4, from a patient treated with tofacitinib. These receptors originate from a human donor with alopecia areata.

In its sample, this clone was seen a few times. The CDR3: CASTSQGGNTGELFF. For the CDR3, the DNA is TGTGCATCCACCTCACAGGGGGGGAACACCGGGGAGCTGTTTTTT. V is TRBV30 and J is TRBJ2-2; 8 nucleotides align to TRBD1. The germline CDR1 and CDR2 sequences are GTSNPN and SVGIG (reference sequence). The CDR3 runs 15 residues. The whole variable domain, filled in from reference TRBV30 and TRBJ2-2, reads SQTIHQWPATLVQPVGSPLSLECTVEGTSNPNLYWYRQAAGRGLQLLFYSVGIGQISSEVPQNLSASRPQDRQFILSSKKLLLSDSGFYLCASTSQGGNTGELFFGEGSRLTVL.

The V call is TRBV15, the J call TRBJ2-3; 9 positions agree with TRBD1. The germline CDR1 and CDR2 sequences are LNHNV and YYDKDF (reference sequence). The ends lost 3 bases at V and 6 bases at J; junction bases unmatched: 10. CDR3 size: 16 residues. The CDR3 nucleotides read TGTGCCACCAGCAGCGGACAGGGGAGGAGTGCGGATACGCAGTATTTT. Its protein is CATSSGQGRSADTQYF.

The rearrangement joins TRBV10-2 to TRBJ2-7, with D perhaps matching TRBD2 (5 bases). Germline CDR1 and CDR2: WSHSY and SAAADI. The CDR3 is 12 amino acids. Trimming took 9 bases from V and 7 from J, leaving 16 bases between them. In nucleotides, the CDR3 is TGCGCCAGTAGCGTGAGGCGTGGAGAGCAGTACTTC. As protein: CASSVRRGEQYF.

V usage is TRBV7-2 and J usage is TRBJ2-1, with 11 nucleotides matching TRBD2. The J segment lost 9 bases and the V segment lost 3 bases, leaving 4 bases of the junction unmatched. The germline V gene has CDR1 SGHTA and CDR2 FQGNSA. This CDR3 spans 14 amino acids. This CDR3 reads CASSLGTSGGEQFF. The CDR3 coding sequence is TGTGCCAGCAGCTTGGGGACTAGCGGCGGTGAGCAGTTCTTC.